The clone carrying this T cell receptor beta chain was counted between two and nine times. Its antigen is still unknown. The data were taken from a study of beta chain features in type 1 diabetes. Whole-study findings and limits: The study found moderately but significantly shorter TCRB CDR3s in all four CD4+ subsets of Type 1 diabetes patients.

The study reverse transcribed the entire isolated RNA, so it sequenced expressed TCRB transcripts. Assay: immunoSEQ multiplex PCR; the TCRdb copy retains only in-frame clones and omits some. The sample has about 230,000 clones; around 15% are singletons. Every participating donor gave one draw, a heparinised blood sample averaging about 100 mL. The CDR3 contains 12 residues. CDR1 is SEHNR, CDR2 FQNEAQ, per germline (reference sequence). Trimming removed 5 bases at V and 5 bases at J, with 9 bases between. The receptor's source is a man in his thirties or forties with type 1 diabetes. The chain joins TRBV7-9 to TRBJ2-5; D is ambiguous. The material sequenced was naive CD4+ T cells from blood. CDR3 nucleotide sequence: TGTGCCAGCAGCCAAGGTCAGGAGACCCAGTACTTC. Translation: CASSQGQETQYF.